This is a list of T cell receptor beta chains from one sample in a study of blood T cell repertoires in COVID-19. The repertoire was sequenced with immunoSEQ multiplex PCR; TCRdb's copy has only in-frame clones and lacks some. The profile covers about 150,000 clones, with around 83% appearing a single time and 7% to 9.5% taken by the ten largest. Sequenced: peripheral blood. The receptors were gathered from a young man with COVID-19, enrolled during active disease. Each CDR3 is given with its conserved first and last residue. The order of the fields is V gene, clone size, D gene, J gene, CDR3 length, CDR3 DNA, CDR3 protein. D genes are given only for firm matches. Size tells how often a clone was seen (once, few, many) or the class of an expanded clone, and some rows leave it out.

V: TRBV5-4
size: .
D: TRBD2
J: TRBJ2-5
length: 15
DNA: TGTGCCAGCAGCTTGTCGGCGGGAGGGCAAGAGACCCAGTACTTC
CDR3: CASSLSAGGQETQYF

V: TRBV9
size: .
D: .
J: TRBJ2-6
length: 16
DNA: TGTGCCAGCAGCGTAAGACAGAGCTCTGGGGCCAACGTCCTGACTTTC
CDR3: CASSVRQSSGANVLTF

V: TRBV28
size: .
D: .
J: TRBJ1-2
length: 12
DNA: TGTGCCAGCGAGGCAGCACTCTATGGCTACACCTTC
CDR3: CASEAALYGYTF

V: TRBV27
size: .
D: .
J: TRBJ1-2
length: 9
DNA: TGTGCCAGCGAGTGTGGCTACACCTTC
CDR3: CASECGYTF

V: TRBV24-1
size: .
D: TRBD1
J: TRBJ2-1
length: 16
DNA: TGTGCCACCAATGGTCCCGGGACAGCGAGCCCCAATGAGCAGTTCTTC
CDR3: CATNGPGTASPNEQFF

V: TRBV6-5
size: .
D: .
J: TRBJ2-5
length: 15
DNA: TGTGCCAGCAGTACCATTCAGACGGGTCAAGAGACCCAGTACTTC
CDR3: CASSTIQTGQETQYF

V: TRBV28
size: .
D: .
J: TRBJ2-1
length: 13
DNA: TGTGCCAGCTCCGCGGGTAACTACAATGAGCAGTTCTTC
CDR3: CASSAGNYNEQFF

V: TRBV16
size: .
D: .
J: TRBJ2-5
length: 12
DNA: TGTGCCAGCAGCAGCCAGGGAGAGACCCAGTACTTC
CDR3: CASSSQGETQYF

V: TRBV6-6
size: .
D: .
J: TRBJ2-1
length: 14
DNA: TGTGCCAGCACCATTGTGGCAGGGAAAAATGAGCAGTTCTTC
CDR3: CASTIVAGKNEQFF

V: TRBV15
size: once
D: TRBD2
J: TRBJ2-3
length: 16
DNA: TGTGCCACCAGCAGAGGGGTAGCGGGAGGATCAGATACGCAGTATTTT
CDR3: CATSRGVAGGSDTQYF

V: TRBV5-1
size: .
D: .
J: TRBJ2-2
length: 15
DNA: TGCGCCAGCAGCTTTACAAGGAGGGACACCGGGGAGCTGTTTTTT
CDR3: CASSFTRRDTGELFF

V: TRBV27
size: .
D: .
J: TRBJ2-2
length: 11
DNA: TGTGCCAGCGGGAGGCGTGGGGAGCTGTTTTTT
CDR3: CASGRRGELFF

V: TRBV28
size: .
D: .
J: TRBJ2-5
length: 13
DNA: TGTGCCAGCAGCCGCCGGGGGGCGGAGACCCAGTACTTC
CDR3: CASSRRGAETQYF

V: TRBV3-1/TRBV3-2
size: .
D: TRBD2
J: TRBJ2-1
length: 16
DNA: TGTGCCAGCAGCCCGTACAGCGGGAGGTCCGGCAATGAGCAGTTCTTC
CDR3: CASSPYSGRSGNEQFF

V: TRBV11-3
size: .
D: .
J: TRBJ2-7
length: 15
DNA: TGTGCCAGCAGCTTAGGCTGGCAGGGCAGGGACGAGCAGTACTTC
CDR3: CASSLGWQGRDEQYF